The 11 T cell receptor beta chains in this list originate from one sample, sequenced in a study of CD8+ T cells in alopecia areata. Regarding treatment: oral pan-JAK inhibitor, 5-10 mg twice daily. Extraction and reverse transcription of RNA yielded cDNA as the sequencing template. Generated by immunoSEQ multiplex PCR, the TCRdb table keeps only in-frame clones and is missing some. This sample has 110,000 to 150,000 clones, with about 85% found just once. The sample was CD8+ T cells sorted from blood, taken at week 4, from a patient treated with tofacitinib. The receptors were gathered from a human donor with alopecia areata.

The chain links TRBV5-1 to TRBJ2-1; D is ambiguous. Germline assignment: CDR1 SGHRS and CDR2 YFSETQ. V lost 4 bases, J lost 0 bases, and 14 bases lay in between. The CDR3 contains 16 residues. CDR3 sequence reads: CASSLFKQSSYNEQFF. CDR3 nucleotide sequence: TGCGCCAGCAGCCTCTTTAAGCAGTCCTCCTACAATGAGCAGTTCTTC.

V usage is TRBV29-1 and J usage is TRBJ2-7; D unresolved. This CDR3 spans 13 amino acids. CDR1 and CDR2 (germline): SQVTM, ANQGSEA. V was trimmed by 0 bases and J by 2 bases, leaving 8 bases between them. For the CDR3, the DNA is TGCAGCGTTGAAGATGAAGAAGCCTACGAGCAGTACTTC. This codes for CSVEDEEAYEQYF.

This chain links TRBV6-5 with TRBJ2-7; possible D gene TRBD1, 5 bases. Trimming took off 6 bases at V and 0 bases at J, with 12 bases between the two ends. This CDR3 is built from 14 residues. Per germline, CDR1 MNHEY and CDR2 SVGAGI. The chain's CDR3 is CASRLTENSYEQYF. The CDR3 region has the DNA TGTGCCAGCAGACTGACAGAGAACTCCTACGAGCAGTACTTC.

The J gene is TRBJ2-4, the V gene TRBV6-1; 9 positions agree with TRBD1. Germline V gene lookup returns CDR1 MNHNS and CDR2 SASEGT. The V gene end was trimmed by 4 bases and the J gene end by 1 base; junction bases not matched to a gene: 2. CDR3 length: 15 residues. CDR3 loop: CASSVGTGAKNIQYF. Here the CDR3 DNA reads TGTGCCAGCAGTGTAGGGACAGGGGCCAAAAACATTCAGTACTTC.

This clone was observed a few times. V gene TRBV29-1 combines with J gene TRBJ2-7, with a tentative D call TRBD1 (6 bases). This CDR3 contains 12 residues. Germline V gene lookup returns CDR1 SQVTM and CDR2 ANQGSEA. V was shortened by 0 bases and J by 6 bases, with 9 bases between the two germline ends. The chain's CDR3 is CSVEEGAGEQYF. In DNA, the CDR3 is TGCAGCGTTGAAGAGGGGGCGGGCGAGCAGTACTTC.

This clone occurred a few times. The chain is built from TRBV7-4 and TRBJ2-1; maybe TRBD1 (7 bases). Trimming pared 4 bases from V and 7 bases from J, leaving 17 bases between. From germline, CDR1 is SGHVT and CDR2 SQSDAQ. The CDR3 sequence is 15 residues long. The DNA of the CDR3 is TGTGCCAGCAGCTACCCGGGGGCAGGGGGAAATGAGCAGTTCTTC. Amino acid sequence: CASSYPGAGGNEQFF.

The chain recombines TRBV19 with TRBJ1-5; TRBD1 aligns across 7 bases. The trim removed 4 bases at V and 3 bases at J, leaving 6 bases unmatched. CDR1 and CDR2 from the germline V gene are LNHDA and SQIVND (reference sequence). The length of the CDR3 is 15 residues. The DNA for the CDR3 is TGTGCCAGTAGTACACAGGGGACCTACAATCAGCCCCAGCATTTT. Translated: CASSTQGTYNQPQHF.

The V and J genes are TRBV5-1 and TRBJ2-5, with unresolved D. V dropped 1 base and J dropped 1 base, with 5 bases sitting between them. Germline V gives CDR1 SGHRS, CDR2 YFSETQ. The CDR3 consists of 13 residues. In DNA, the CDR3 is TGCGCCAGCAGCTTGTTGGGCCAAGAGACCCAGTACTTC. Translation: CASSLLGQETQYF.

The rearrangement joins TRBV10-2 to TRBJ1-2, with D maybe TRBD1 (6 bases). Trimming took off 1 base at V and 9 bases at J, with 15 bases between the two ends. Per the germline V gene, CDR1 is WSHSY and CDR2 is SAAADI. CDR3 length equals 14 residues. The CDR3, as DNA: TGCGCCAGCAGTGAGTTCCGACAGGCCCATCGCTACACCTTC. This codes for CASSEFRQAHRYTF.

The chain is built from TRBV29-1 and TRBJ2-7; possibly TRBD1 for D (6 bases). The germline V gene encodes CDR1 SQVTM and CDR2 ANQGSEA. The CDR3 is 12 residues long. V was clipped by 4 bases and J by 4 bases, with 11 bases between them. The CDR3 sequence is CSVGGHSYEQYF. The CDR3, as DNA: TGCAGCGTTGGGGGACACTCTTACGAGCAGTACTTC.

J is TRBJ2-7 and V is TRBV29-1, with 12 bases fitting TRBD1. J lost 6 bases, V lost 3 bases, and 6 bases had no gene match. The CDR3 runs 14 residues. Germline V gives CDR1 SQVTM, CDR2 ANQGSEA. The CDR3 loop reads CSVEGQGAFFEQYF. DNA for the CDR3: TGCAGCGTTGAGGGACAGGGGGCATTCTTCGAGCAGTACTTC.